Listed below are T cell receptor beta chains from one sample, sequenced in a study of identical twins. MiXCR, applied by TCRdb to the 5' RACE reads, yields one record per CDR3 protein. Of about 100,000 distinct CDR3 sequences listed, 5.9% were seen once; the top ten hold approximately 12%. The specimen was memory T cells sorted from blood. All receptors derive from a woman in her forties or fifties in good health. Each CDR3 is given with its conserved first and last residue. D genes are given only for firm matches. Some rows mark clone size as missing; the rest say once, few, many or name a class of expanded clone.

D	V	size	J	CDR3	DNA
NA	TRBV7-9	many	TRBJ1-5	CASSLSSSNQPQHF	TGTGCCAGCAGCTTATCAAGTTCCAATCAGCCCCAGCATTTT
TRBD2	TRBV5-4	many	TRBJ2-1	CASSSWEGEVNEQFF	TGTGCCAGCAGCTCGTGGGAGGGCGAAGTCAATGAGCAGTTCTTC
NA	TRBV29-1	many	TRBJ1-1	CSVEEGGAGAFF	TGCAGCGTTGAAGAAGGAGGGGCAGGGGCTTTCTTT
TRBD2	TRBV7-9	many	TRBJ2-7	CASSKGADWAGGQSSYEQYF	TGTGCCAGCAGCAAAGGGGCAGACTGGGCGGGAGGTCAGAGCTCCTACGAGCAGTACTTC
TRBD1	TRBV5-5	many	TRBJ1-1	CASSLDLTGWKTEAFF	TGTGCCAGCAGCTTGGACCTGACAGGGTGGAAGACTGAAGCTTTCTTT
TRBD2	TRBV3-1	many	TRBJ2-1	CASSRQGAGAHNEQFF	TGTGCCAGCAGCCGGCAAGGGGCGGGAGCCCACAATGAGCAGTTCTTC
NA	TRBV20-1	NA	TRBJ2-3	CSAQGLGDTQYF	TGCAGTGCCCAGGGACTTGGGGATACGCAGTATTTT
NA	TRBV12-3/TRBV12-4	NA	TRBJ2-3	CASSSALPWSSTQYF	TGTGCCAGCAGTTCCGCCCTACCATGGAGTTCGACGCAGTATTTT
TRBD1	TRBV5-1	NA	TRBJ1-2	CASSLRTGGYRGYPF	TGCGCCAGCAGCCTTAGGACAGGGGGTTATCGTGGCTACCCCTTC
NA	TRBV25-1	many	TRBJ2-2	CASTNTGELFF	TGTGCCAGCACTAACACCGGGGAGCTGTTTTTT
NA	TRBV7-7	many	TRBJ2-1	CASSAGLQTEQFF	TGTGCCAGCAGCGCTGGACTACAAACTGAGCAGTTCTTC
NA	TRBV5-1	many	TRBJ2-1	CASSLNPDRAARRRGDNQFF	TGCGCCAGCAGCTTGAATCCCGACAGGGCCGCGCGACGAAGGGGGGACAATCAATTCTTC
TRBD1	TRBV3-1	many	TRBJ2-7	CASSQDRGTGNIYEQYF	TGTGCCAGCAGCCAAGATCGGGGGACAGGGAATATCTACGAGCAGTACTTC
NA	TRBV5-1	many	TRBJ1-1	CASRRDEVNTEAFF	TGCGCCAGCAGGAGGGACGAGGTGAACACTGAAGCTTTCTTT
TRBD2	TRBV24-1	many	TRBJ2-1	CATSDPGTSGRAGVNEQFF	TGTGCCACCAGTGACCCCGGGACTAGCGGGAGGGCTGGTGTTAATGAGCAGTTCTTC
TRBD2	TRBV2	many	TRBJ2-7	CASRRTSGHYEQYF	TGTGCCAGCAGGAGGACTAGCGGACACTACGAGCAGTACTTC
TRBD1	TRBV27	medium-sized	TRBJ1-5	CASSPDRFLQPQHF	TGTGCCAGCAGTCCGGACAGGTTCCTTCAGCCCCAGCATTTT
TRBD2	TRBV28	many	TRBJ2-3	CASRVSGSGADTQYF	TGTGCCAGCAGAGTAAGCGGGAGTGGAGCAGATACGCAGTATTTT
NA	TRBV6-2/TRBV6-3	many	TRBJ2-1	CASLPRGPRGNEQFF	TGTGCCAGCCTCCCCCGGGGCCCTCGGGGCAATGAGCAGTTCTTC
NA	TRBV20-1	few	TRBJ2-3	CSGVPLRDRHTDTQYF	TGCAGTGGAGTCCCTTTGCGGGACCGTCACACAGATACGCAGTATTTT
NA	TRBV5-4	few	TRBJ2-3	CASSLLVTDTQYF	TGTGCCAGCAGCTTGTTAGTAACAGATACGCAGTATTTT
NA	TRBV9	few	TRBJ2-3	CASSVVAQEATDTQYF	TGTGCCAGCAGCGTAGTAGCACAGGAGGCCACAGATACGCAGTATTTT
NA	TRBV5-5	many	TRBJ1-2	CASSSSRDPSYGYTF	TGTGCCAGCAGCTCCTCCCGGGATCCCTCCTATGGCTACACCTTC
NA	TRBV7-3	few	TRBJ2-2	CASSLGPTTGELFF	TGTGCCAGCAGCCTGGGACCAACCACCGGGGAGCTGTTTTTT
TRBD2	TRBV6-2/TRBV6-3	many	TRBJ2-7	CASTSLTSGSYEQYF	TGTGCCAGCACGTCTCTTACTAGCGGGAGTTACGAGCAGTACTTC
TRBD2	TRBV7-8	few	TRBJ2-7	CASSFLSSGAPYEQYF	TGTGCCAGCAGCTTCCTGTCTAGCGGAGCCCCCTACGAGCAGTACTTC
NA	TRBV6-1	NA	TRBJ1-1	CASSESWGATEAFF	TGTGCCAGCAGTGAAAGTTGGGGGGCCACTGAAGCTTTCTTT
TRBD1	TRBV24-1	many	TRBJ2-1	CATSRDRGENEQFF	TGTGCCACCAGCCGGGACAGGGGGGAGAATGAGCAGTTCTTC
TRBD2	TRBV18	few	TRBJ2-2	CASSPPVGTSGSNGELFF	TGTGCCAGCTCACCACCAGTCGGGACTAGCGGGAGTAACGGGGAGCTGTTTTTT
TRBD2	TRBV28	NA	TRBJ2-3	CASSETSGRAADTQYF	TGTGCCAGCAGTGAGACTAGCGGGAGGGCCGCAGATACGCAGTATTTT
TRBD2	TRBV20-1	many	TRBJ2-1	CSAGTSGRASEQFF	TGCAGTGCCGGGACTAGCGGGAGGGCTAGTGAGCAGTTCTTC
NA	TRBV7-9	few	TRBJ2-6	CASSSYRGANVLTF	TGTGCCAGCAGCTCGTACCGTGGGGCCAACGTCCTGACTTTC
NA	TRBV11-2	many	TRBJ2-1	CASSLDRPPHEQFF	TGTGCCAGCAGCTTAGATCGGCCCCCCCATGAGCAGTTCTTC
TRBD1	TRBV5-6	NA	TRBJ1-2	CASSSGQVVWGYTF	TGTGCCAGCAGCTCGGGACAGGTGGTCTGGGGCTACACCTTC
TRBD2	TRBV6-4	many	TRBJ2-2	CASSPSGLDTGELFF	TGTGCCAGCAGTCCCTCCGGACTAGACACCGGGGAGCTGTTTTTT